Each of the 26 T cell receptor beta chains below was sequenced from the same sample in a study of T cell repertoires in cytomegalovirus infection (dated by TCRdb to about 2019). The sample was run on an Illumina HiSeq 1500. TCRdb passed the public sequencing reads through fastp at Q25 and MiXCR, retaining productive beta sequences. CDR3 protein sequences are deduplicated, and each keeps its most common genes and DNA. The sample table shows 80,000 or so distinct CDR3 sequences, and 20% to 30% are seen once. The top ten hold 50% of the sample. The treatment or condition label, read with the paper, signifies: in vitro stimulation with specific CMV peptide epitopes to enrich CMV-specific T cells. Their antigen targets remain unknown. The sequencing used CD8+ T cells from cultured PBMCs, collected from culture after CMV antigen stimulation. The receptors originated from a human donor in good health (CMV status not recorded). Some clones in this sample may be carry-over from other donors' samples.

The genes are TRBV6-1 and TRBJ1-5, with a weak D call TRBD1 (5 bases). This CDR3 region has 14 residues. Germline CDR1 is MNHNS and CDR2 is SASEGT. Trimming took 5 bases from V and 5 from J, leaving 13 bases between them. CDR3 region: CASSLKGTHQPQHF. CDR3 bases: TGTGCCAGCAGTTTAAAGGGGACCCATCAGCCCCAGCATTTT.

The CDR3 DNA is TGTGCCAGCAGTTTATATCGAGACCCCACCTACGAGCAGTACTTC. Amino acid sequence: CASSLYRDPTYEQYF. The chain links TRBV27 to TRBJ2-7, with D unclear. Trimming removed 1 base from V and 2 bases from J, with 12 bases in between. The CDR3 has 15 residues. From germline, CDR1 is MNHEY and CDR2 SMNVEV (reference sequence).

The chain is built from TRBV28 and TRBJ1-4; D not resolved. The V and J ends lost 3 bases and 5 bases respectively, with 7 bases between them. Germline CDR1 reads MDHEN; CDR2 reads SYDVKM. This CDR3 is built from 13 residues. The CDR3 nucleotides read TGTGCCAGCAGTTTCCCCGGGAATGAAAAACTGTTTTTT. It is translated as CASSFPGNEKLFF.

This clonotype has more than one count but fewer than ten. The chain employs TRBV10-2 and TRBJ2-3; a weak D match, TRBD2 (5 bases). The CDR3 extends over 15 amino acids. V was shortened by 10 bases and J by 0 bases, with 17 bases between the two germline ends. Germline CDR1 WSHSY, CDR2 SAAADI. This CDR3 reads CATDGAASSTDTQYF. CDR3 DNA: TGCGCCACGGACGGAGCGGCCTCTAGCACAGATACGCAGTATTTT.

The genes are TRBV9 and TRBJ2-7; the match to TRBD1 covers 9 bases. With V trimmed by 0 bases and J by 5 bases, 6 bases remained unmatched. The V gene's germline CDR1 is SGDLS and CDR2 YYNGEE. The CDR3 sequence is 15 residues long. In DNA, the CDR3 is TGTGCCAGCAGCGTAGGGGACAGGGTTAGCGACGAGCAGTACTTC. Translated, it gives CASSVGDRVSDEQYF.

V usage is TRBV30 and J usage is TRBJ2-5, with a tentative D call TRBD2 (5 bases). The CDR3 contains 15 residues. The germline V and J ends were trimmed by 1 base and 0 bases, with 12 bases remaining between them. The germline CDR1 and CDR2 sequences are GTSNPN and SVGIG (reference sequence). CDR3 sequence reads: CAWSGSGGNQETQYF. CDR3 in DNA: TGTGCCTGGAGTGGAAGCGGAGGTAACCAAGAGACCCAGTACTTC.

The CDR3 region is CASSLGRRQPQHF. In DNA form, the CDR3 reads TGTGCCAGCAGCTTGGGGCGACGTCAGCCCCAGCATTTT. The rearrangement joins TRBV11-2 to TRBJ1-5, with D possibly TRBD1 on 5 matching bases. Trimming shortened V by 3 bases and J by 6 bases, and 9 bases separated the two germline ends. The germline gives CDR1 SGHAT, CDR2 FQNNGV. The CDR3 runs to 13 residues.

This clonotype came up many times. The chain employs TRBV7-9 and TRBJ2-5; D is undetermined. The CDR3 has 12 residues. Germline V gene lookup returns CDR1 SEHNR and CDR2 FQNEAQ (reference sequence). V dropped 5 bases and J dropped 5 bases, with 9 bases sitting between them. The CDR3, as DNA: TGTGCCAGCAGCCACGCCAGGGAGACCCAGTACTTC. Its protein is CASSHARETQYF.

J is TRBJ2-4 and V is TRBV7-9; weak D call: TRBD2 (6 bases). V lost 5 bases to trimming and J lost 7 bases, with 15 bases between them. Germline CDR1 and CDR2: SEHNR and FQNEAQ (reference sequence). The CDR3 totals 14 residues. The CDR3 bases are TGTGCCAGCAGCCCCCCGGGAGTTGGCAACATTCAGTACTTC. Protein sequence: CASSPPGVGNIQYF.

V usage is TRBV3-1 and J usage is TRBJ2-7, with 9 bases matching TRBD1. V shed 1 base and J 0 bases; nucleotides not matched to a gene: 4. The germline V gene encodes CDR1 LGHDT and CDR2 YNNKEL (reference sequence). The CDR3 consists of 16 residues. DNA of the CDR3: TGTGCCAGCAGCCAAGGGACAGGGGTCAACTCCTACGAGCAGTACTTC. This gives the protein CASSQGTGVNSYEQYF.

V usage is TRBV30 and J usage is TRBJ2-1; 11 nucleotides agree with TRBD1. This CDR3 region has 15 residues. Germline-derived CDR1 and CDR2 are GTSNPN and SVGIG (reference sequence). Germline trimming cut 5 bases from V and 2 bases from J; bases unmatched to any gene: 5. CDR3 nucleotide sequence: TGTGCCTGGTACCGGGACAGGGGGGCCTACAATGAGCAGTTCTTC. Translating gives CAWYRDRGAYNEQFF.

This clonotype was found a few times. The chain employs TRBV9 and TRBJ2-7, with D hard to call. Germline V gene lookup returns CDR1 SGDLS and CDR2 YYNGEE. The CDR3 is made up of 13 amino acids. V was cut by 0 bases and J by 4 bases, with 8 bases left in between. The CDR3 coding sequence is TGTGCCAGCAGCGTAGGAGCTCATTACGAGCAGTACTTC. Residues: CASSVGAHYEQYF.

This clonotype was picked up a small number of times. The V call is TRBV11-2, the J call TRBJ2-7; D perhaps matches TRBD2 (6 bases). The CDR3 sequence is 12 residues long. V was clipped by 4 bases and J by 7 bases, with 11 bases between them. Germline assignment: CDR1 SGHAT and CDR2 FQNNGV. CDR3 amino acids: CASSSGVGEQYF. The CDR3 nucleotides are TGTGCCAGCAGCTCGGGGGTGGGGGAGCAGTACTTC.

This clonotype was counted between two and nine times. CDR3 residues: CASSRGATAQETQYF. The CDR3, as DNA: TGCGCCAGCAGCAGGGGGGCTACAGCTCAAGAGACCCAGTACTTC. The chain uses TRBV5-1 and TRBJ2-5; D possibly uses TRBD1 or TRBD2 (6 bases each). The germline V and J ends were trimmed by 4 bases and 2 bases, with 15 bases remaining between them. The CDR3 spans 15 residues. Looked up from germline, CDR1 is SGHRS and CDR2 is YFSETQ.

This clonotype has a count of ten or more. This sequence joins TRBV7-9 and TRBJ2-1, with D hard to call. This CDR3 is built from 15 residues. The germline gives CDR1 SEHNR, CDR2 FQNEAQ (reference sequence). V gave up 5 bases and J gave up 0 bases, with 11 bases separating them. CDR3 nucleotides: TGTGCCAGCAGCCTAAGCGATAGCTCCTACAATGAGCAGTTCTTC. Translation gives CASSLSDSSYNEQFF.

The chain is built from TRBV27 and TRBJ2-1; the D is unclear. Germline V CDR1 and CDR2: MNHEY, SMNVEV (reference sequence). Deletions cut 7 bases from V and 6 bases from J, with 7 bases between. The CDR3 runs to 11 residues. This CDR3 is CASIKSNEQFF. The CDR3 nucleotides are TGTGCCAGCATAAAGTCCAATGAGCAGTTCTTC.

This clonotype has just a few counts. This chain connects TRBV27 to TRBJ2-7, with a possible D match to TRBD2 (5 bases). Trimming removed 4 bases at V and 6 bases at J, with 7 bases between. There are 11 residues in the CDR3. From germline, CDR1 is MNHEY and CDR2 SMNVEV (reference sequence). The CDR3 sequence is CASSSRGEQYF. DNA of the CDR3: TGTGCCAGCAGTTCCCGGGGCGAGCAGTACTTC.

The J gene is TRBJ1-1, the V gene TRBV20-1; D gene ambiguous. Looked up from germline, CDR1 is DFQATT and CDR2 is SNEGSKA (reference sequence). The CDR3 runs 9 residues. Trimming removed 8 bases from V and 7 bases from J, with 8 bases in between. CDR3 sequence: CSSPGEAFF. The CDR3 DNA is TGCAGTTCCCCCGGTGAAGCTTTCTTT.

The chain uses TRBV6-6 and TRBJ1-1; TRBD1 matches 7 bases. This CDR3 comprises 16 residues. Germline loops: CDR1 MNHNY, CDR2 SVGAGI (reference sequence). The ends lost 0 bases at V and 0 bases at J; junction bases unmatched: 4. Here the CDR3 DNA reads TGTGCCAGCAGTTACTCCCGGACAGGCTTGAACACTGAAGCTTTCTTT. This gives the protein CASSYSRTGLNTEAFF.

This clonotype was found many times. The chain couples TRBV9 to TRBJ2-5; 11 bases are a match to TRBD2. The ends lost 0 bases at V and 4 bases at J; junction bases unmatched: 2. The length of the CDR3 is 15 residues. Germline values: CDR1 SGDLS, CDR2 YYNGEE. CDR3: CASSVASGGRETQYF. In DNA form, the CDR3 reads TGTGCCAGCAGCGTAGCTAGCGGGGGGCGAGAGACCCAGTACTTC. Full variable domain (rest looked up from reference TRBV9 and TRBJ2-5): DSGVTQTPKHLITATGQRVTLRCSPRSGDLSVYWYQQSLDQGLQFLIQYYNGEERAKGNILERFSAQQFPDLHSELNLSSLELGDSALYFCASSVASGGRETQYFGPGTRLLVL.

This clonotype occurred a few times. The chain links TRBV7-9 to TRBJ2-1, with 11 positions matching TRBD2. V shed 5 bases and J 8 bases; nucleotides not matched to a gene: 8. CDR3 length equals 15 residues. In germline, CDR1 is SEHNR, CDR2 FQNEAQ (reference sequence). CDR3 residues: CASSPGTSGLDEQFF. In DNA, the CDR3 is TGTGCCAGCAGCCCCGGGACTAGCGGCTTGGATGAGCAGTTCTTC. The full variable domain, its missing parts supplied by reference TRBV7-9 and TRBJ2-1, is DTGVSQNPRHKITKRGQNVTFRCDPISEHNRLYWYRQTLGQGPEFLTYFQNEAQLEKSRLLSDRFSAERPKGSFSTLEIQRTEQGDSAMYLCASSPGTSGLDEQFFGPGTRLTVL.

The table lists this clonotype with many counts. The CDR3 reads CASSATPYEQYF. The CDR3 DNA is TGTGCCAGCAGCGCGACACCGTACGAGCAGTACTTC. The V and J genes are TRBV7-9 and TRBJ2-7, with no clear D. This CDR3 spans 12 amino acids. Trimming removed 5 bases at V and 4 bases at J, with 9 bases between. Per germline, CDR1 SEHNR and CDR2 FQNEAQ (reference sequence).

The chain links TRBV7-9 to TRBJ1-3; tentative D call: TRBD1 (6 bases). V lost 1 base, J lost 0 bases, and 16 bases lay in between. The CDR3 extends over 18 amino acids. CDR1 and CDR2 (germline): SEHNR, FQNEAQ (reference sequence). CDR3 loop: CASSLVGADRTSGNTIYF. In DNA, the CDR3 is TGTGCCAGCAGCTTAGTGGGGGCCGATAGAACCTCTGGAAACACCATATATTTT.

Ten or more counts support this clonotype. This CDR3 is CASSLRSLLGAGPMNTEAFF. CDR3 nucleotides: TGTGCCAGCTCACTGAGGTCCCTACTGGGCGCAGGTCCGATGAACACTGAAGCTTTCTTT. The genes are TRBV18 and TRBJ1-1; no reliable D call. Germline-derived CDR1 and CDR2 are KGHSH and LQKENI. The CDR3 is made up of 20 amino acids. V lost 4 bases and J 0 bases, leaving 27 bases between the germline ends.

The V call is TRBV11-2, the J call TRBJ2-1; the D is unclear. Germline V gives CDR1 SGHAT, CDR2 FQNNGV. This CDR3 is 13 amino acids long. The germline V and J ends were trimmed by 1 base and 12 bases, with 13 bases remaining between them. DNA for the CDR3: TGTGCCAGCAGCTTAGGAAGGAAAAGCCCGCAGTTCTTC. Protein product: CASSLGRKSPQFF.

CDR3 residues: CASSLLGTQGYTF. CDR3 coding DNA: TGTGCCAGCAGCCTACTCGGGACGCAAGGCTACACCTTC. The chain joins TRBV7-9 to TRBJ1-2, with TRBD1 as a possible D gene (5 bases). Trimming took off 5 bases at V and 8 bases at J, with 15 bases between the two ends. CDR3 size: 13 residues. CDR1 and CDR2 from the germline V gene are SEHNR and FQNEAQ (reference sequence).